Each of the 5 T cell receptor beta chains below was sequenced from the same sample in a study of CD8 T cells in ankylosing spondylitis. Each CDR3 protein gets one entry after TCRdb re-called the 5' RACE reads with MiXCR. Seen here are around 440,000 distinct CDR3 sequences, roughly a sixth observed once, and the top ten hold approximately 0.97%. Their antigen targets remain unknown. Points from the study as a whole: It appeared that ankylosing spondylitis blood was characterized by a TCR beta motif of several highly homologous variants.

The sequenced sample was blood, either unsorted or a sorted T cell fraction (not recorded which). These receptors originate from a male donor with ankylosing spondylitis.

V and J are TRBV2 and TRBJ1-5, with no clear D. The CDR3 contains 15 residues. V shed 2 bases and J shed 4 bases, with 12 bases lying between them. Germline CDR1 SNHLY, CDR2 FYNNEI. The CDR3 loop is CASSEWRTSNQPQHF. The CDR3 coding sequence is TGTGCCAGCAGTGAATGGAGGACCTCGAATCAGCCCCAGCATTTT.

This clonotype was counted between two and nine times. The chain carries TRBV6-5 and TRBJ1-3; D not certain. V was pared by 6 bases and J by 5 bases, with 5 bases between. The CDR3 is 11 residues long. Germline CDR1 and CDR2: MNHEY and SVGAGI. The CDR3 DNA reads TGTGCCAGCAGCACCCGAAACACCATATATTTT. It encodes CASSTRNTIYF.

This clonotype was observed at least ten times. This chain joins TRBV29-1 and TRBJ1-2, with D possibly TRBD1 on 6 matching bases. The CDR3 covers 11 residues. Germline CDR1 reads SQVTM; CDR2 reads ANQGSEA. The germline V and J ends were trimmed by 7 bases and 1 base, with 7 bases remaining between them. CDR3 in amino acids: CSADSNYGYTF. The DNA of the CDR3 is TGCAGCGCGGACAGTAACTATGGCTACACCTTC.

This clonotype was counted only a few times. The V gene is TRBV7-2, the J gene TRBJ2-5; a weak D match, TRBD2 (5 bases). CDR1 SGHTA and CDR2 FQGNSA come from the germline V gene. Trimming took 5 bases from V and 3 from J, leaving 13 bases between them. There are 14 residues in the CDR3. Written as DNA, the CDR3 is TGTGCCAGCAGCACCTATAGCGTGGAAGAGACCCAGTACTTC. It specifies CASSTYSVEETQYF.

The chain is built from TRBV12-3 or TRBV12-4 and TRBJ1-5, with D maybe TRBD1 (5 bases). This CDR3 region has 17 residues. Deletions cut 7 bases from V and 4 bases from J, with 23 bases between. CDR3 DNA: TGTGCCAGCACAATAAGGTTTTCAGCAGGGAGTAATCAGCCCCAGCATTTT. Its translation is CASTIRFSAGSNQPQHF.